Described below is a single T cell receptor (beta chain) sequence and its context. The authors' processing: Quantification of nucleated cells was approximated via reference gene primer amplification. Assay used: immunoSEQ multiplex PCR; TCRdb lists only in-frame clones, some missing. V and J calls and clone size are those listed in that table; D and trimming were worked out from the DNA. The table lists fewer than 90,000 clones, 88% of them singletons. This sample was included in a study of blood T cell repertoires in COVID-19. Looking at the study overall: Whether acute or convalescent, the COVID-19 samples came from the United States, Italy and Spain. T cells, B-cell-depleted T cells, or PBMCs supplied cDNA or gDNA.

Germline CDR1 and CDR2: LGHDT and YNNKEL (reference sequence). This CDR3 has 16 amino acids. After removal of 4 bases from V and 0 bases from J, the junction contained 8 bases not matched to a gene. This clonotype was obtained from a man in his 70s with acute or convalescent COVID-19. The rearrangement links TRBV3-1 (or the pseudogene TRBV3-2) to TRBJ2-5; 7 bases are shared with TRBD2. The sample was peripheral blood. In DNA, the CDR3 is TGTGCCAGCAGCCCCGGTGGGCGGGGGAACCAAGAGACCCAGTACTTC. Encoded protein: CASSPGGRGNQETQYF.